This T cell receptor beta chain was recovered during a study of blood T cell repertoires in COVID-19. Sequenced by immunoSEQ multiplex PCR; TCRdb stores in-frame clones only, minus some. This table holds roughly 250,000 clones, about 88% found once. The CDR3 covers 14 residues. CDR1 LGHNA and CDR2 YNFKEQ come from the germline V gene. The V gene lost 0 bases and the J gene lost 10 bases, with 13 bases spanning the gap. This TCR was sampled from a woman in her 50s who had recovered from COVID-19. The sequenced material came from PBMCs or T cells enriched from blood (not recorded which). V and J are TRBV4-2 and TRBJ2-1, with D possibly being TRBD2 (5 bases). This CDR3 reads CASSQESIGGEQFF. The CDR3 coding sequence is TGTGCCAGCAGCCAAGAGTCAATCGGCGGGGAGCAGTTCTTC.